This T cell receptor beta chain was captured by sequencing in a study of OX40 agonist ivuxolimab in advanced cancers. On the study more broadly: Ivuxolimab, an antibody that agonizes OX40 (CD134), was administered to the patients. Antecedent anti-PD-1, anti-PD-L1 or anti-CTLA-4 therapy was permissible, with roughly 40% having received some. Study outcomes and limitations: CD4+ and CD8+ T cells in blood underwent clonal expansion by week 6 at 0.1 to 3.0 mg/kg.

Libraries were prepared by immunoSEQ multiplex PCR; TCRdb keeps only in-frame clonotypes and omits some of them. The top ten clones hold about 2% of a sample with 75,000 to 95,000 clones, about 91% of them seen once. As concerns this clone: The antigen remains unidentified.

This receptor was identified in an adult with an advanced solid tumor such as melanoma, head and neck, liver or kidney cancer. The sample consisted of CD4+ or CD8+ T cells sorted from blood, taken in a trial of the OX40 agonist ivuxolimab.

The CDR3 coding sequence is TGTGCCAGCAGTTTAATGGGGGGCGTCACCGGGGAGCTGTTTTTT. Encoded protein: CASSLMGGVTGELFF. The chain has TRBV28 and TRBJ2-2; D may be TRBD1 or TRBD2 (6 bases each). This CDR3 is built from 15 residues. Per the germline V gene, CDR1 is MDHEN and CDR2 is SYDVKM. V was pared by 2 bases and J by 4 bases, with 11 bases between. Together with reference TRBV28 and TRBJ2-2, the CDR3 gives the full variable domain: DVKVTQSSRYLVKRTGEKVFLECVQDMDHENMFWYRQDPGLGLRLIYFSYDVKMKEKGDIPEGYSVSREKKERFSLILESASTNQTSMYLCASSLMGGVTGELFFGEGSRLTVL.